The present TCR beta chain was sequenced within a study of blood T cell repertoires in COVID-19. Study background: Acute-phase and convalescent COVID-19 samples originated in the United States, Italy and Spain. PBMCs, B-cell-depleted T cells, or T cells were the source of the cDNA or gDNA that made up the material.

How the authors handled the data: Amplifying reference gene primers gave estimates of nucleated cell counts. Method: immunoSEQ multiplex PCR; TCRdb's copy keeps in-frame clones and lacks some. V, J and clone size are those of that table, while D and trimming were read from the DNA. The sample yields about 200,000 clones, about nine tenths seen once. The germline gives CDR1 SNHLY, CDR2 FYNNEI. Trimming pared 4 bases from V and 0 bases from J, leaving 4 bases between. The CDR3 is made up of 13 amino acids. The specimen sequenced was peripheral blood. The chain joins TRBV2 to TRBJ1-5; D gene ambiguous. This receptor was taken from a man aged 18-30 years with active or convalescent COVID-19. The CDR3 coding sequence is TGTGCCAGCAGTGTCTCTAGCAATCAGCCCCAGCATTTT. As protein: CASSVSSNQPQHF. Looking up the rest from reference TRBV2 and TRBJ1-5 gives the full variable domain: EPEVTQTPSHQVTQMGQEVILRCVPISNHLYFYWYRQILGQKVEFLVSFYNNEISEKSEIFDDQFSVERPDGSNFTLKIRSTKLEDSAMYFCASSVSSNQPQHFGDGTRLSIL.